This T cell receptor beta chain was captured in a study of T-cell memory formation after mild COVID-19. Study details: TCR clusters were largely donor specific.

5'RACE with constant-segment primers built TCRalpha and TCRbeta cDNA libraries with UMIs. TCRdb reprocessed the 5' RACE reads via MiXCR and lists one record per CDR3 protein. The repertoire holds more than 300,000 distinct CDR3 sequences, 14% seen once, with around 20% in the top ten. A note on this clonotype: What it recognizes is unknown.

The study's findings and limits: The CD4+ clones that contracted clustered mainly within CM and EM, and the CD8+ clones concentrated in EMRA.

The CDR3 has 15 amino acids. V usage is TRBV3-2 and J usage is TRBJ2-4. TRBV3-2 represents a pseudogene. The sequence was collected from a man aged 18 to 29 who had mild COVID-19 (a few samples of this study predate the infection). Cell type and time point are not known. Sequenced sample: PBMCs or a T cell subset sorted from them (not recorded which). CDR3 amino acids: CASSQELAAKNIQYF. The CDR3 DNA sequence: TGTGCCAGCAGCCAAGAACTAGCAGCCAAAAACATTCAGTACTTC.